These 8 T cell receptor beta chains share one sample of origin, sequenced in a study of OX40 agonist ivuxolimab in advanced cancers. TCRdb keeps only in-frame clones here, not all; method: immunoSEQ multiplex PCR. The sample holds roughly 93,000 clones, 92% seen once. Sequenced material: CD4+ or CD8+ T cells sorted from blood, taken in a trial of the OX40 agonist ivuxolimab. The receptors originated from an adult with an advanced solid tumor such as melanoma, head and neck, liver or kidney cancer.

Remarks on this clone: Other nucleotide sequences in the sample specify the same CDR3. The chain is built from TRBV30 and TRBJ2-7, with 7 positions matching TRBD1. Trimming took 1 base from V and 4 from J; bases not matched to a gene: 1. Germline loops: CDR1 GTSNPN, CDR2 SVGIG (reference sequence). The CDR3 is 12 residues long. CDR3 amino acids: CAWSAQGYEQYF. The CDR3 DNA is TGTGCCTGGAGTGCACAGGGGTACGAGCAGTACTTC. The entire variable domain, with the rest obtained from reference TRBV30 and TRBJ2-7, is as follows: SQTIHQWPATLVQPVGSPLSLECTVEGTSNPNLYWYRQAAGRGLQLLFYSVGIGQISSEVPQNLSASRPQDRQFILSSKKLLLSDSGFYLCAWSAQGYEQYFGPGTRLTVT.

This clone has a single count. The chain couples TRBV6-1 to TRBJ1-1; D is perhaps TRBD1 (5 bases). Per the germline V gene, CDR1 is MNHNS and CDR2 is SASEGT. This CDR3 spans 14 amino acids. With 6 bases removed from V and 1 base from J, the gap between germline ends came to 12 bases. CDR3 DNA sequence: TGTGCCAGCAGACCCGGGACTGCGAACACTGAAGCTTTCTTT. This codes for CASRPGTANTEAFF.

This clone appeared once. The gene calls are TRBV2 and TRBJ2-1; tentative D call: TRBD2 (5 bases). Germline loops: CDR1 SNHLY, CDR2 FYNNEI. This CDR3 contains 12 residues. Trimming took 7 bases from V and 3 from J, leaving 7 bases between them. The CDR3 reads CASKRDYNEQFF. DNA for the CDR3: TGTGCCAGCAAGAGGGACTACAATGAGCAGTTCTTC.

This chain uses TRBV30 with TRBJ1-1; TRBD1 is a possible D gene (6 bases). The CDR3 spans 14 residues. Germline V gene lookup returns CDR1 GTSNPN and CDR2 SVGIG (reference sequence). Trimming removed 1 base from V and 6 bases from J, with 15 bases in between. This chain's CDR3 is CAWSALGGRAEAFF. CDR3 nucleotide sequence: TGTGCCTGGAGTGCCCTAGGGGGTAGGGCTGAAGCTTTCTTT.

CDR3 bases: TGCGCCAGCAGCTGGGAACAGGGCAACTATGGCTACACCTTC. Protein: CASSWEQGNYGYTF. The V and J genes are TRBV5-1 and TRBJ1-2, with a possible D match to TRBD1 (6 bases). This CDR3 region has 14 residues. The V end was cut by 3 bases, the J end by 2 bases, with 11 bases between. Germline V gene sequence: CDR1 SGHRS, CDR2 YFSETQ.

The genes are TRBV23-1 and TRBJ2-1; perhaps TRBD1 as D (5 bases). TRBV23-1 is an ORF for which the function is uncertain. V gave up 1 base and J gave up 8 bases, with 15 bases separating them. The CDR3 contains 15 residues. The CDR3 DNA reads TGCGCCAGCAGTCAATTCCAGGGCCAATTGTATGAGCAGTTCTTC. Protein sequence: CASSQFQGQLYEQFF.

J is TRBJ1-5 and V is TRBV11-2, with 9 bases aligning to TRBD1. The CDR3 totals 14 residues. The germline gives CDR1 SGHAT, CDR2 FQNNGV. Trimming at V came to 5 bases and at J to 8 bases, leaving 7 bases not matched to a gene. The CDR3 DNA is TGTGCCAGCAGCGTTGGACAGGGGAGGGAGCCCCAGCATTTT. Its protein is CASSVGQGREPQHF.

The rearrangement joins TRBV19 to TRBJ2-7, with D maybe TRBD1 (5 bases). Germline V gives CDR1 LNHDA, CDR2 SQIVND (reference sequence). Trimming cost V 4 bases and J 4 bases, with 20 bases left between them. The CDR3 is made up of 16 amino acids. CDR3 sequence reads: CASSSSQGGEIYEQYF. In nucleotides, the CDR3 is TGTGCCAGTAGTAGCTCTCAGGGTGGAGAAATTTACGAGCAGTACTTC.